What follows are 11 T cell receptor beta chains derived from one specimen sequenced in a study of OX40 agonist ivuxolimab in advanced cancers. Sequencing was performed with immunoSEQ multiplex PCR; in TCRdb, only in-frame clones are kept and a portion is missing. This sample has 90,000 or so clones, with about 91% found just once. The sample in question was CD4+ or CD8+ T cells sorted from blood, obtained in a trial of the OX40 agonist ivuxolimab. These receptors originate from an adult with an advanced solid tumor such as melanoma, head and neck, liver or kidney cancer.

The CDR3 region has the DNA TGTGCCAGCAGGGGGGATAGAAAACTCCACACTGAAGCTTTCTTT. Translation gives CASRGDRKLHTEAFF. The chain links TRBV6-1 to TRBJ1-1; perhaps TRBD1 as D (5 bases). The germline CDR1 and CDR2 sequences are MNHNS and SASEGT. Trimming took 6 bases from V and 3 from J, leaving 17 bases between them. The CDR3 spans 15 residues.

This clone was counted only a few times. V and J are TRBV7-2 and TRBJ1-2, with D perhaps TRBD1 (5 bases). Germline CDR1 SGHTA, CDR2 FQGNSA. The germline V and J ends were trimmed by 4 bases and 13 bases, with 16 bases remaining between them. The length of the CDR3 is 12 residues. The CDR3 protein is CASSSHSTDPTF. CDR3 DNA: TGTGCCAGCAGCTCCCACTCGACAGATCCCACCTTC. The variable domain in full, with the rest retrieved from reference TRBV7-2 and TRBJ1-2, is GAGVSQSPSNKVTEKGKDVELRCDPISGHTALYWYRQSLGQGLEFLIYFQGNSAPDKSGLPSDRFSAERTGGSVSTLTIQRTQQEDSAVYLCASSSHSTDPTFGSGTRLTVV.

The CDR3 is CASSSGQDEAFF. CDR3 nucleotides: TGCGCCAGCAGCTCCGGACAGGATGAAGCTTTCTTT. The rearrangement uses TRBV5-1 and TRBJ1-1; 7 bases match TRBD1. The CDR3 is made up of 12 amino acids. Germline V gene sequence: CDR1 SGHRS, CDR2 YFSETQ. Losses at the gene ends were 3 bases for V and 7 bases for J; bases not matched to a gene: 3.

The chain combines TRBV30 with TRBJ2-6; D may be TRBD1 or TRBD2 (5 bases each). The germline V and J ends were trimmed by 5 bases and 4 bases, with 12 bases remaining between them. Germline V gene data show CDR1 as GTSNPN and CDR2 as SVGIG (reference sequence). CDR3 size: 14 residues. CDR3 in amino acids: CAWGKGTGANVLTF. The CDR3 DNA is TGTGCCTGGGGGAAGGGGACGGGGGCCAACGTCCTGACTTTC.

The J gene is TRBJ2-2, the V gene TRBV7-2; D is possibly TRBD1 or TRBD2 (5 bases each). Germline V gene lookup returns CDR1 SGHTA and CDR2 FQGNSA. The CDR3 sequence is 17 residues long. Trimming took off 4 bases at V and 0 bases at J, with 15 bases between the two ends. CDR3 nucleotide sequence: TGTGCCAGCAGCTCCTACCACGGGGCGGCGAACACCGGGGAGCTGTTTTTT. This codes for CASSSYHGAANTGELFF.

The chain carries TRBV30 and TRBJ1-5; D ambiguous. V was pared by 5 bases and J by 0 bases, with 8 bases between. The CDR3 consists of 13 residues. From germline, CDR1 is GTSNPN and CDR2 SVGIG (reference sequence). As DNA, the CDR3 is TGTGCCTGGGGCTTTAATAGCAATCAGCCCCAGCATTTT. As protein: CAWGFNSNQPQHF.

The CDR3 loop is CASSPPMGQETQYF. The CDR3 DNA sequence: TGTGCCAGCTCACCACCCATGGGGCAAGAGACCCAGTACTTC. This chain links TRBV18 with TRBJ2-5; no clear D gene. Germline assignment: CDR1 KGHSH and CDR2 LQKENI. There are 14 residues in the CDR3. The V end lost 0 bases, the J end lost 2 bases, and 7 bases lay between the germline ends.

The chain recombines TRBV19 with TRBJ2-7; 13 bases are shared with TRBD2. The junction had 6 bases not matched to a gene; V was cut back by 6 bases and J by 4 bases. Per the germline V gene, CDR1 is LNHDA and CDR2 is SQIVND (reference sequence). The CDR3 length is 15 residues. The CDR3 sequence is CASRGTSGAKYEQYF. The DNA for the CDR3 is TGTGCCAGTAGGGGGACTAGCGGGGCCAAGTACGAGCAGTACTTC.

V gene TRBV27 combines with J gene TRBJ2-3; 8 bases align to TRBD2. Germline V gene lookup returns CDR1 MNHEY and CDR2 SMNVEV (reference sequence). The CDR3 loop spans 12 amino acids. Unmatched junction bases numbered 6, after V lost 8 bases and J lost 8 bases. This chain's CDR3 is CASSGLVATQYF. CDR3 sequence (DNA): TGTGCCAGCTCGGGACTAGTCGCTACGCAGTATTTT.

This clone was detected a few times. V gene TRBV27 combines with J gene TRBJ1-2; maybe TRBD1 (6 bases). The CDR3 runs to 14 residues. Trimming pared 6 bases from V and 0 bases from J, leaving 11 bases between. The V gene's germline CDR1 is MNHEY and CDR2 SMNVEV (reference sequence). The CDR3 reads CASSPTGTNYGYTF. The CDR3 nucleotides read TGTGCCAGCAGCCCGACAGGCACTAACTATGGCTACACCTTC.

The chain employs TRBV11-2 and TRBJ2-1; 11 nucleotides match TRBD2. V lost 1 base, J lost 7 bases, and 3 bases stayed unmatched. The CDR3 is made up of 15 amino acids. The germline V gene encodes CDR1 SGHAT and CDR2 FQNNGV. CDR3 sequence reads: CASSLALAGGNEQFF. DNA for the CDR3: TGTGCCAGCAGCTTAGCGCTAGCGGGAGGTAATGAGCAGTTCTTC. Filled out from reference TRBV11-2 and TRBJ2-1, the complete variable domain reads EAGVAQSPRYKIIEKRQSVAFWCNPISGHATLYWYQQILGQGPKLLIQFQNNGVVDDSQLPKDRFSAERLKGVDSTLKIQPAKLEDSAVYLCASSLALAGGNEQFFGPGTRLTVL.